A single sample is the source of the 28 T cell receptor beta chains below, sequenced in a study of T cell repertoires in cytomegalovirus infection. TCRdb redid the calling of the reads with MiXCR, one entry per CDR3 protein. The data hold hundreds of thousands of distinct CDR3 sequences, with roughly 42% observed a single time. Which antigens these TCRs recognize remains unknown. This sample comprised cultured PBMCs, obtained from culture after CMV antigen stimulation. Every receptor here comes from a human donor in good health (CMV status not recorded). Some clones in this sample may be carry-over from other donors' samples.

The rearrangement joins TRBV4-1 to TRBJ2-1, with TRBD2 matching over 11 bases. J lost 8 bases, V lost 0 bases, and 12 bases had no gene match. Germline CDR1 and CDR2: MGHRA and YSYEKL. CDR3 length equals 18 residues. Written as DNA, the CDR3 is TGCGCCAGCAGCCAAGAGCCCCACACTAGCGGGAGAGTGGATGAGCAGTTCTTC. Its protein product is CASSQEPHTSGRVDEQFF.

This clonotype has just one count. The chain uses TRBV20-1 and TRBJ2-1; D may be TRBD2 (6 bases). Germline CDR1 reads DFQATT; CDR2 reads SNEGSKA (reference sequence). V was clipped by 2 bases and J by 7 bases, with 18 bases between them. The CDR3 is 15 amino acids. This CDR3 reads CSARSRGDSRNEQFF. CDR3 coding DNA: TGCAGTGCTAGATCCCGAGGGGACTCGAGGAATGAGCAGTTCTTC.

This clonotype occurred many times. The rearrangement uses TRBV7-2 and TRBJ2-2; the D is unclear. V was pared by 2 bases and J by 7 bases, with 14 bases between. CDR1 and CDR2 (germline): SGHTA, FQGNSA. The CDR3 length is 15 residues. The CDR3 protein is CASSLPGEENGELFF. The CDR3 DNA sequence: TGTGCCAGCAGCTTACCTGGGGAAGAGAACGGGGAGCTGTTTTTT.

The chain is built from TRBV2 and TRBJ2-1; possible D gene TRBD2, 5 bases. This CDR3 contains 12 residues. Germline V CDR1 and CDR2: SNHLY, FYNNEI. V was clipped by 11 bases and J by 6 bases, with 14 bases between them. The CDR3 protein is CAATPRANEQFF. The CDR3 bases are TGTGCCGCCACCCCGCGGGCCAATGAGCAGTTCTTC.

The rearrangement uses TRBV7-2 and TRBJ2-1; D gene uncertain. The CDR3 covers 16 residues. Deletions cut 4 bases from V and 1 base from J, with 14 bases between. In germline, CDR1 is SGHTA, CDR2 FQGNSA. CDR3 nucleotide sequence: TGTGCCAGCAGCTCATGGGCGTTAAAGTCCTACAATGAGCAGTTCTTC. Its translation: CASSSWALKSYNEQFF. Supplemented by reference TRBV7-2 and TRBJ2-1, the full variable domain reads GAGVSQSPSNKVTEKGKDVELRCDPISGHTALYWYRQSLGQGLEFLIYFQGNSAPDKSGLPSDRFSAERTGGSVSTLTIQRTQQEDSAVYLCASSSWALKSYNEQFFGPGTRLTVL.

Only a few counts were recorded for this clonotype. The chain uses TRBV19 and TRBJ1-4; the D gene is possibly TRBD1 (6 bases). Trimming stripped 5 bases from V and 7 bases from J, with 17 bases between. Germline lookup yields CDR1 LNHDA and CDR2 SQIVND (reference sequence). CDR3 length: 15 residues. As DNA, the CDR3 is TGTGCCAGTAGTCCCAACCCAGGGGCCTTTGAAAAACTGTTTTTT. Its translation: CASSPNPGAFEKLFF.

V and J are TRBV10-3 and TRBJ1-3, with 9 bases identical to TRBD1. V was pared by 4 bases and J by 4 bases, with 5 bases of the junction left unmatched. The CDR3 runs 15 residues. Per germline, CDR1 ENHRY and CDR2 SYGVKD. CDR3 amino acids: CAISGQGTGGNTIYF. CDR3 coding DNA: TGTGCCATCAGTGGTCAAGGGACAGGGGGAAACACCATATATTTT.

Ten or more counts support this clonotype. The chain combines TRBV7-2 with TRBJ2-3; no definite D call. CDR3 length: 13 amino acids. V gave up 3 bases and J gave up 0 bases, with 4 bases separating them. Looked up from germline, CDR1 is SGHTA and CDR2 is FQGNSA. CDR3 residues: CASSFSSTDTQYF. The CDR3 nucleotides are TGTGCCAGCAGCTTTTCTAGCACAGATACGCAGTATTTT.

J is TRBJ2-7 and V is TRBV7-9; weak D call: TRBD1 (6 bases). The V and J ends lost 4 bases and 4 bases respectively, with 14 bases between them. CDR1 SEHNR and CDR2 FQNEAQ come from the germline V gene (reference sequence). The CDR3 sequence is 14 residues long. The CDR3 here is CASSWGQRDYEQYF. CDR3 in DNA: TGTGCCAGCAGCTGGGGACAACGCGATTACGAGCAGTACTTC.

This clonotype was counted a few times. The gene calls are TRBV19 and TRBJ1-5, with 7 bases that match TRBD1. The CDR3 totals 14 residues. The V segment lost 6 bases and the J segment 5 bases; nucleotides outside the gene matches: 7. Germline V gene data show CDR1 as LNHDA and CDR2 as SQIVND (reference sequence). CDR3 in amino acids: CASRTGSYHQPQHF. The CDR3 DNA reads as TGTGCCAGTAGGACAGGGTCCTACCATCAGCCCCAGCATTTT.

V is TRBV19 and J is TRBJ1-5; D gene uncertain. CDR1 LNHDA and CDR2 SQIVND come from the germline V gene (reference sequence). The CDR3 runs to 15 residues. V lost 2 bases, J lost 4 bases, and 12 bases lay in between. The DNA for the CDR3 is TGTGCCAGTAGTATATCAGACGGGCAGAATCAGCCCCAGCATTTT. Its protein is CASSISDGQNQPQHF.

This clonotype was seen more than once but under ten times. The rearrangement joins TRBV19 to TRBJ2-7; 12 bases match TRBD2. Germline loops: CDR1 LNHDA, CDR2 SQIVND (reference sequence). V shed 4 bases, J shed 5 bases, and the junction held 9 bases outside the gene matches. The length of the CDR3 is 16 residues. The CDR3 loop reads CASSNGLAGRPNEQYF. Here the CDR3 DNA reads TGTGCCAGTAGTAACGGACTAGCGGGGAGACCCAACGAGCAGTACTTC.

As regards this clonotype: At one end the junction does not follow the germline gene, possibly because of a read error. The V and J genes are TRBV7-2 and TRBJ2-7, with D possibly being TRBD2 (5 bases). The CDR3 is 14 residues long. Germline V gene sequence: CDR1 SGHTA, CDR2 FQGNSA. CDR3 sequence (DNA): TGTGCCAGCGGCTTAGTGGGTAGCTCGGGGGAGCAGTACTTC. It translates to CASGLVGSSGEQYF.

This clonotype was observed a handful of times. This sequence joins TRBV2 and TRBJ2-2, with TRBD1 matching 9 bases. Per the germline V gene, CDR1 is SNHLY and CDR2 is FYNNEI. V was clipped by 3 bases and J by 3 bases; unmatched bases: 14. The CDR3 spans 19 residues. CDR3 sequence (DNA): TGTGCCAGCAGTGAGACCCGGGACAGGGAGGTCGCTCACACCGGGGAGCTGTTTTTT. This gives the protein CASSETRDREVAHTGELFF.

This clonotype was seen a single time. The chain is built from TRBV10-3 and TRBJ2-3; 11 nucleotides match TRBD2. The V segment lost 8 bases and the J segment 3 bases; nucleotides outside the gene matches: 7. The CDR3 consists of 15 residues. Germline-derived CDR1 and CDR2 are ENHRY and SYGVKD. For the CDR3, the DNA is TGTGCCATCGGGGAGACTAGCGGGAAAACAGATACGCAGTATTTT. This gives the protein CAIGETSGKTDTQYF.

This rearrangement joins TRBV14 to TRBJ2-5; TRBD2 might be the D (5 bases). The germline V and J ends were trimmed by 1 base and 3 bases, with 9 bases remaining between them. The CDR3 is made up of 14 amino acids. The germline V gene has CDR1 SGHDN and CDR2 FVKESK. CDR3 protein: CASSQVNGEETQYF. CDR3 nucleotide sequence: TGTGCCAGCAGCCAAGTAAACGGGGAAGAGACCCAGTACTTC.

CDR3 protein: CASSQGLPVEVSTDTQYF. CDR3 nucleotides: TGCGCCAGCAGCCAAGGGCTGCCGGTAGAAGTTAGCACAGATACGCAGTATTTT. The chain uses TRBV4-3 and TRBJ2-3, with D uncertain. The CDR3 length is 18 residues. The ends were cut back, 1 base at V and 0 bases at J, with 17 bases in the middle. CDR1 and CDR2 from the germline V gene are LGHNA and YSLEER.

V and J are TRBV19 and TRBJ2-7; weak D call: TRBD1 (6 bases). Germline V gives CDR1 LNHDA, CDR2 SQIVND (reference sequence). With 4 bases removed from V and 7 bases from J, the gap between germline ends came to 11 bases. The CDR3 extends over 12 amino acids. CDR3 region: CASSNRVGEQYF. The CDR3, as DNA: TGTGCCAGTAGTAACAGGGTAGGAGAGCAGTACTTC.

The sample holds one count of this clonotype. The CDR3 is CASSAGRSGGTQYF. DNA for the CDR3: TGTGCCAGCAGCGCCGGACGCTCCGGGGGTACGCAGTATTTT. V and J are TRBV7-2 and TRBJ2-3; tentatively, D is TRBD2 (6 bases). V lost 5 bases and J 8 bases, leaving 17 bases between the germline ends. This CDR3 has 14 amino acids. Germline V gives CDR1 SGHTA, CDR2 FQGNSA.

The chain employs TRBV27 and TRBJ1-2, with 7 nucleotides matching TRBD1. The CDR3 runs to 14 residues. With V trimmed by 4 bases and J by 4 bases, 6 bases remained unmatched. Germline V lookup: CDR1 MNHEY, CDR2 SMNVEV (reference sequence). The CDR3 nucleotides are TGTGCCAGCAGTTCATACCGGGACAGCTATGGCTACACCTTC. Translation: CASSSYRDSYGYTF.

The DNA of the CDR3 is TGTGCCAGCAGTTACGCTCCGGGCTACGAGCAGTACTTC. Protein sequence: CASSYAPGYEQYF. The chain joins TRBV6-2 or TRBV6-3 to TRBJ2-7; D is unresolved. Trimming took off 2 bases at V and 3 bases at J, with 8 bases between the two ends. The CDR3 has 13 amino acids. Germline V gene lookup returns CDR1 MNHEY and CDR2 SVGEGT.

The V gene is TRBV7-9, the J gene TRBJ1-5, with 8 nucleotides matching TRBD1. Trimming cost V 5 bases and J 4 bases; bases outside gene matches: 4. The CDR3 consists of 14 residues. CDR1 is SEHNR, CDR2 FQNEAQ, per germline (reference sequence). The CDR3 loop is CASSRQGKNQPQHF. The DNA for the CDR3 is TGTGCCAGCAGCCGACAGGGGAAGAATCAGCCCCAGCATTTT.

This chain joins TRBV7-4 and TRBJ1-1; no clear D gene. Germline V gives CDR1 SGHVT, CDR2 SQSDAQ. There are 11 residues in the CDR3. V lost 2 bases and J 8 bases, leaving 6 bases between the germline ends. CDR3 bases: TGTGCCAGCAGCTTACGGGTCGAAGCTTTCTTT. Protein sequence: CASSLRVEAFF.

The CDR3 DNA follows: TGTGCCAGCAGCCTCGAGGGGAAAGAGACCCAGTACTTC. This sequence encodes CASSLEGKETQYF. The chain uses TRBV2 and TRBJ2-5, with D perhaps assigned TRBD1 or TRBD2 (5 bases each). Trimming removed 6 bases at V and 3 bases at J, with 11 bases between. The CDR3 loop spans 13 amino acids. Germline CDR1 SNHLY, CDR2 FYNNEI.

V gene TRBV20-1 combines with J gene TRBJ2-5, with 7 bases lining up with TRBD2. This CDR3 region has 12 residues. Germline loops: CDR1 DFQATT, CDR2 SNEGSKA (reference sequence). The J segment lost 5 bases and the V segment lost 7 bases, leaving 7 bases of the junction unmatched. For the CDR3, the DNA is TGCAGTGGGTCGCGGGAGTGGGAGACCCAGTACTTC. Encoded protein: CSGSREWETQYF.

The chain has TRBV11-2 and TRBJ2-5, with D unresolved. Trimming took off 8 bases at V and 1 base at J, with 23 bases between the two ends. Germline V gene lookup returns CDR1 SGHAT and CDR2 FQNNGV. The CDR3 covers 17 residues. CDR3 DNA: TGTGCCAGCCAAATTAGCCCAGGAAACAGACTCCAAGAGACCCAGTACTTC. It yields the protein CASQISPGNRLQETQYF.

Many counts were recorded for this clonotype. The chain employs TRBV7-2 and TRBJ2-3, with D perhaps being TRBD1 or TRBD2 (5 bases each). This CDR3 has 15 residues. The V end lost 5 bases, the J end lost 8 bases, and 20 bases lay between the germline ends. In germline, CDR1 is SGHTA, CDR2 FQGNSA. The CDR3 region is CASSILGVGFVTQYF. CDR3 bases: TGTGCCAGCAGCATCCTGGGGGTGGGGTTCGTTACGCAGTATTTT.

Details on this clonotype: The conserved final phenylalanine or tryptophan is absent from the CDR3, which likely points to a read error. The V gene is TRBV11-2, the J gene TRBJ2-5; D is possibly TRBD2 (6 bases). V was pared by 7 bases and J by 5 bases, with 17 bases between. This CDR3 is 14 amino acids long. Germline CDR1 and CDR2: SGHAT and FQNNGV. CDR3 sequence reads: CASTLGSVAETQYV. CDR3 nucleotide sequence: TGTGCCAGCACCCTCGGGAGTGTAGCGGAGACCCAGTACGTC.